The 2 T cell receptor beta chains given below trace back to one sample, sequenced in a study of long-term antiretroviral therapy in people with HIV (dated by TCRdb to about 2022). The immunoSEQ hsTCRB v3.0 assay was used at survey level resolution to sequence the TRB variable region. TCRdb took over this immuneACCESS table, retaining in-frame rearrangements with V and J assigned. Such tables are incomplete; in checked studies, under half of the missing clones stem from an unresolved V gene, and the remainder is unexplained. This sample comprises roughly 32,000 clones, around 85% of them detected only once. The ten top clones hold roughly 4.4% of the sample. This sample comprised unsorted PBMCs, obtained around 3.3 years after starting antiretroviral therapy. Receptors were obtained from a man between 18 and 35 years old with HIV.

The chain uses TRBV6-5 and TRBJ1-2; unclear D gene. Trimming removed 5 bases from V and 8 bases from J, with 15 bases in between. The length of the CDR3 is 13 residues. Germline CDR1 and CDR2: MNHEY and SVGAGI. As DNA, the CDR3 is TGTGCCAGCAGTGTTGGCGCCGGGCTGGGCTACACCTTC. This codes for CASSVGAGLGYTF.

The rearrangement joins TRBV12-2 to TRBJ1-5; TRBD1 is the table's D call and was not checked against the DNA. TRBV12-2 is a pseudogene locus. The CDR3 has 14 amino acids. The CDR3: CASRLPTGGEPQHF. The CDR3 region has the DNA TGTGCAAGTCGTTTACCGACAGGGGGTGAGCCCCAGCATTTT.